The 5 T cell receptor beta chains below all came from one sample that was sequenced in a study of cytomegalovirus exposure and HLA in healthy donors. This PCR relied on a set of 60 Vbeta primers and 13 Jbeta primers. Some clones are missing from TCRdb's copy, which holds only in-frame ones; the method was immunoSEQ multiplex PCR. The sample lists 120,000 or so clones, 74% occurring once. The sequencing input was PBMCs. The receptors shown here come from a woman aged 45 to 65 in good health and CMV-seropositive.

This clone appeared once. The chain employs TRBV7-7 and TRBJ1-1; no reliable D call. V was pared by 1 base and J by 5 bases, with 17 bases between. The CDR3 has 16 residues. Germline V gene sequence: CDR1 SSHAT, CDR2 FNYEAQ (reference sequence). DNA of the CDR3: TGTGCCAGCAGCTTAGGCCGGGGTCTTAAGGAAACTGAAGCTTTCTTT. Its translation is CASSLGRGLKETEAFF.

The gene calls are TRBV7-6 and TRBJ1-1; D call uncertain. Trimming cost V 3 bases and J 1 base, with 9 bases left between them. Per the germline V gene, CDR1 is SGHVS and CDR2 is FNYEAQ. This CDR3 contains 14 residues. CDR3 amino acids: CASSFLGENTEAFF. The CDR3 DNA is TGTGCCAGCAGCTTCCTGGGAGAGAACACTGAAGCTTTCTTT.

This clone was detected once. The chain combines TRBV4-1 with TRBJ2-3, with 8 bases aligning to TRBD2. CDR3 length: 14 amino acids. CDR1 MGHRA and CDR2 YSYEKL come from the germline V gene. J was trimmed by 14 bases and V by 4 bases; bases with no gene match: 14. CDR3 DNA: TGCGCCAGCAGCCCACCGGGACTAGGGCGTCCGCCGTATTTT. The encoded protein is CASSPPGLGRPPYF.

The rearrangement links TRBV5-6 to TRBJ1-2, with 7 bases fitting TRBD1. Per germline, CDR1 SGHDT and CDR2 YYEEEE. With V trimmed by 4 bases and J by 4 bases, 7 bases remained unmatched. This CDR3 comprises 14 residues. CDR3 loop: CASSLQQGSYGYTF. The CDR3 DNA sequence: TGTGCCAGCAGCCTACAACAGGGGTCCTATGGCTACACCTTC.

The rearrangement joins TRBV5-4 to TRBJ2-5, with a possible D match to TRBD2 (6 bases). The end of the DNA fits TRBJ2-7 better, so the J call may be wrong. The germline V gene has CDR1 SGHNT and CDR2 YYREEE (reference sequence). This CDR3 region has 15 residues. In DNA, the CDR3 is TGTGCCAGCAGCCCGGCCGGGACTTCCCCCTACGAGCAGTACTTC. This translates into CASSPAGTSPYEQYF.